These 9 T cell receptor beta chains came from one sample sequenced in a study of metastatic and nonmetastatic thyroid tumors. Using MiXCR, TCRdb reanalyzed the PCR reads. Of some 15,000 clones listed, less than 25% were seen once; the top ten hold 20% to 25%. No treatment of any kind had been given to any patient before thyroid surgery. The sample taken for sequencing was adjacent normal tissue. These receptors originate from a female donor with papillary thyroid cancer or a benign thyroid nodule (not recorded which). Some clones in this sample may be carry-over from other donors' samples.

This clone was recorded at least ten times. This chain uses TRBV28 with TRBJ2-3; 12 positions agree with TRBD2. This CDR3 is built from 19 residues. The junction had 14 bases not matched to a gene; V was cut back by 5 bases and J by 2 bases. Germline V gives CDR1 MDHEN, CDR2 SYDVKM. The CDR3: CASSTFRLAGAGDTDTQYF. In nucleotides, the CDR3 is TGTGCCAGCAGTACCTTCCGACTAGCGGGAGCGGGAGACACAGATACGCAGTATTTT.

This clone was counted a few times. Distinct nucleotide sequences in the sample also encode this CDR3. The genes are TRBV28 and TRBJ2-3; 12 nucleotides agree with TRBD1. Germline V gives CDR1 MDHEN, CDR2 SYDVKM. CDR3 length equals 17 residues. V was pared by 4 bases and J by 6 bases, with 11 bases of the junction left unmatched. DNA for the CDR3: TGTGCCAGCAGTTCCTCGGGACAGGGGGCCTTGATGGATACGCAGTATTTT. Protein product: CASSSSGQGALMDTQYF. The complete variable domain, with remaining parts taken from reference TRBV28 and TRBJ2-3, reads DVKVTQSSRYLVKRTGEKVFLECVQDMDHENMFWYRQDPGLGLRLIYFSYDVKMKEKGDIPEGYSVSREKKERFSLILESASTNQTSMYLCASSSSGQGALMDTQYFGPGTRLTVL.

This clone showed up just a few times. V and J are TRBV24-1 and TRBJ1-1, with 10 bases matching TRBD1. The CDR3 length is 13 residues. Germline lookup yields CDR1 KGHDR and CDR2 SFDVKD. J gave up 4 bases and V 7 bases, and 2 bases lay outside the gene matches. In nucleotides, the CDR3 is TGTGCCACCAGGGGACAGGGGACCACTGAAGCTTTCTTT. Protein product: CATRGQGTTEAFF.

The rearrangement links TRBV20-1 to TRBJ2-1, with 13 bases fitting TRBD2. With V trimmed by 6 bases and J by 4 bases, 6 bases remained unmatched. The CDR3 covers 15 residues. From germline, CDR1 is DFQATT and CDR2 SNEGSKA (reference sequence). CDR3 loop: CSALGTSGIYNEQFF. CDR3 DNA: TGCAGTGCCCTGGGGACTAGCGGGATATACAATGAGCAGTTCTTC.

The chain uses TRBV6-5 and TRBJ2-5; TRBD1 or TRBD2 may be the D gene (5 bases each). Trimming cost V 0 bases and J 2 bases, with 10 bases left between them. Germline CDR1 and CDR2: MNHEY and SVGAGI. The CDR3 length is 15 residues. CDR3 coding DNA: TGTGCCAGCAGTTACTCGAGGGGATATCAAGAGACCCAGTACTTC. Translation gives CASSYSRGYQETQYF.

This clone was recorded once. The chain employs TRBV5-1 and TRBJ2-7, with D perhaps TRBD1 or TRBD2 (5 bases each). This CDR3 is 14 amino acids long. Germline lookup yields CDR1 SGHRS and CDR2 YFSETQ. V dropped 5 bases and J dropped 5 bases, with 17 bases sitting between them. The CDR3 loop reads CASRTGTGNDEQYF. CDR3 in DNA: TGCGCCAGCAGAACCGGGACGGGGAACGACGAGCAGTACTTC.

The chain carries TRBV20-1 and TRBJ1-5; 8 nucleotides align to TRBD1. The CDR3 is made up of 14 amino acids. The germline gives CDR1 DFQATT, CDR2 SNEGSKA (reference sequence). V dropped 3 bases and J dropped 5; count of bases not matched to a gene: 6. The CDR3: CSARTDRADQPQHF. CDR3 DNA: TGCAGTGCTAGGACGGACAGGGCGGATCAGCCCCAGCATTTT.

V is TRBV20-1 and J is TRBJ2-7; 16 bases are shared with TRBD2. V lost 7 bases, J lost 3 bases, and 12 bases stayed unmatched. Germline loops: CDR1 DFQATT, CDR2 SNEGSKA (reference sequence). The CDR3 sequence is 17 residues long. DNA of the CDR3: TGCAGTGGAACCGGGACTAGCGGGGGGGCTACGGGCTACGAGCAGTACTTC. Amino acid sequence: CSGTGTSGGATGYEQYF.

The chain combines TRBV2 with TRBJ1-5; 8 nucleotides match TRBD1. Germline V CDR1 and CDR2: SNHLY, FYNNEI. J gave up 2 bases and V 6 bases, and 9 bases lay outside the gene matches. This CDR3 comprises 16 residues. In DNA form, the CDR3 reads TGTGCCAGCAGAATAGGACCGGGACAGGGCAATCAGCCCCAGCATTTT. This encodes CASRIGPGQGNQPQHF.